This T cell receptor beta chain came from a study of T cell repertoires in cytomegalovirus infection. Across the whole study: HLA-B-restricted CMV epitopes that are well studied were used alongside recently identified HLA-C-restricted ones. TCR beta signatures that were public indicated CMV infection and matching HLA type. General study findings and limits: Using cumulative public TCR beta family frequency, the authors identified those who carried CMV together with the relevant HLA. The study found HLA-C-restricted CMV-specific TCR beta clonotypes dominating the ex vivo response.

Turning to this clonotype: The antigen is undetermined.

TCRdb processed the reads anew with MiXCR; each CDR3 protein has one entry. The sample carries approximately 1,000,000 distinct CDR3 sequences, approximately 32% recorded once. The CDR3 is 18 residues long. V gave up 5 bases and J gave up 0 bases, with 20 bases separating them. The germline V gene encodes CDR1 SEHNR and CDR2 FQNEAQ (reference sequence). This specimen consisted of cultured CD8+ T cells from PBMCs, obtained from culture after CMV antigen stimulation. The V and J genes are TRBV7-9 and TRBJ2-4, with D unclear. The sequence was collected from a human donor in good health (CMV status not recorded). Some clones in this sample may be carry-over from other donors' samples. DNA for the CDR3: TGTGCCAGCAGCGATAATATGGCAGATTTTTTAGCCAAAAACATTCAGTACTTC. Translation: CASSDNMADFLAKNIQYF. Using reference TRBV7-9 and TRBJ2-4 for the parts outside the CDR3, the full variable domain is DTGVSQNPRHKITKRGQNVTFRCDPISEHNRLYWYRQTLGQGPEFLTYFQNEAQLEKSRLLSDRFSAERPKGSFSTLEIQRTEQGDSAMYLCASSDNMADFLAKNIQYFGAGTRLSVL.